This T cell receptor (beta chain) came from a study of blood T cells in healthy people across ages. A J-beta primer mix and a sample-barcoded 5' primer were used in a second PCR of about 7 to 12 cycles. Each of the cDNA molecules was tagged by a template-switch adaptor with 12 random nucleotides. TCRdb passed the 5' RACE reads through MiXCR, listing each CDR3 protein once. The table has about 1.8 million distinct CDR3 sequences, around half seen once. The V gene's germline CDR1 is SEHNR and CDR2 FQNEAQ (reference sequence). Deletions cut 5 bases from V and 3 bases from J, with 13 bases between. The CDR3 loop spans 15 amino acids.

The chain uses TRBV7-9 and TRBJ1-4; no firm D call. The sequenced sample was blood. The source is a woman aged 40 to 50 in good health. As DNA, the CDR3 is TGTGCCAGCAGCGCCGCGGGAGGGCCTAATGAAAAACTGTTTTTT. Protein: CASSAAGGPNEKLFF.